Presented here are 15 T cell receptor beta chains from one specimen sequenced in a study of cytomegalovirus exposure and HLA in healthy donors. Generated by immunoSEQ multiplex PCR, the TCRdb table keeps only in-frame clones and is missing some. The top ten clones hold roughly 0.62% of a sample with tens of thousands of clones, approximately 93% of them seen once. The sample taken for sequencing was PBMCs. These receptors were collected from a man between 18 and 29 years old in good health and CMV-seronegative.

V gene TRBV5-1 combines with J gene TRBJ2-7, with 8 bases aligning to TRBD2. The CDR3 is 16 residues long. CDR1 and CDR2 (germline): SGHRS, YFSETQ. After removal of 0 bases from V and 1 base from J, the junction contained 6 bases not matched to a gene. CDR3 coding DNA: TGCGCCAGCAGCTTGGCCCCGGGACTAGGATCCTACGAGCAGTACTTC. Translation: CASSLAPGLGSYEQYF.

The V call is TRBV19, the J call TRBJ1-5; D is unresolved. CDR1 is LNHDA and CDR2 is SQIVND in the germline V gene (reference sequence). The CDR3 consists of 15 residues. Trimming left V 7 bases short and J 4 bases short, with 17 bases between. The CDR3 region is CASTNLALGNQPQHF. The DNA of the CDR3 is TGTGCCAGTACAAACCTAGCGCTGGGAAATCAGCCCCAGCATTTT.

This chain connects TRBV2 to TRBJ2-2, with TRBD1 matching 7 bases. Losses at the gene ends were 6 bases for V and 1 base for J; bases not matched to a gene: 2. The CDR3 runs 14 residues. Germline V gene data show CDR1 as SNHLY and CDR2 as FYNNEI. Here the CDR3 DNA reads TGTGCCAGCAGCTGGACAGGGAACACCGGGGAGCTGTTTTTT. Translated, it gives CASSWTGNTGELFF. Using reference TRBV2 and TRBJ2-2 for the parts outside the CDR3, the full variable domain is EPEVTQTPSHQVTQMGQEVILRCVPISNHLYFYWYRQILGQKVEFLVSFYNNEISEKSEIFDDQFSVERPDGSNFTLKIRSTKLEDSAMYFCASSWTGNTGELFFGEGSRLTVL.

CDR3: CASSLDRDRGTGELFF. The CDR3 DNA is TGTGCCAGCAGTTTAGACCGGGACAGGGGGACCGGGGAGCTGTTTTTT. J is TRBJ2-2 and V is TRBV27, with TRBD1 identical over 11 bases. Losses at the gene ends were 2 bases for V and 5 bases for J; bases not matched to a gene: 4. CDR1 is MNHEY, CDR2 SMNVEV, per germline (reference sequence). This CDR3 spans 16 amino acids.

The CDR3 reads CAWSYFSGRFINSPLHF. In nucleotides, the CDR3 is TGTGCCTGGAGTTATTTCAGCGGACGGTTCATAAATTCACCCCTCCACTTT. The V and J genes are TRBV30 and TRBJ1-6, with D unclear. Germline V gene lookup returns CDR1 GTSNPN and CDR2 SVGIG (reference sequence). Deletions cut 2 bases from V and 7 bases from J, with 21 bases between. The CDR3 is made up of 17 amino acids.

The chain combines TRBV28 with TRBJ2-7, with 8 bases that match TRBD2. CDR3 length: 12 residues. V lost 6 bases, J lost 2 bases, and 0 bases stayed unmatched. The germline gives CDR1 MDHEN, CDR2 SYDVKM. The CDR3, as DNA: TGTGCCAGCAGCGGGGGGGCCTACGAGCAGTACTTC. It codes for CASSGGAYEQYF.

This sequence joins TRBV14 and TRBJ1-1; a possible D gene is TRBD1 (6 bases). The germline V and J ends were trimmed by 4 bases and 4 bases, with 13 bases remaining between them. Germline assignment: CDR1 SGHDN and CDR2 FVKESK. The CDR3 consists of 14 residues. The CDR3 coding sequence is TGTGCCAGCAGCCGGACGGGGGGGCTCACTGAAGCTTTCTTT. It codes for CASSRTGGLTEAFF.

The genes are TRBV7-9 and TRBJ2-3, with 8 nucleotides matching TRBD2. The germline V gene has CDR1 SEHNR and CDR2 FQNEAQ (reference sequence). V gave up 5 bases and J gave up 2 bases; unmatched junction bases: 9. CDR3 size: 16 residues. CDR3 residues: CASSQRSSGDTDTQYF. The CDR3 coding sequence is TGTGCCAGCAGCCAACGCAGTAGCGGGGACACAGATACGCAGTATTTT.

This clone appeared once. The V and J genes are TRBV18 and TRBJ2-3, with TRBD1 matching 10 bases. J gave up 4 bases and V 5 bases, and 12 bases lay outside the gene matches. Looked up from germline, CDR1 is KGHSH and CDR2 is LQKENI. CDR3 length equals 17 residues. In DNA, the CDR3 is TGTGCCAGCTCAACCCCAGGACAGGGGGTAGGGGCAGATACGCAGTATTTT. This codes for CASSTPGQGVGADTQYF.

V and J are TRBV19 and TRBJ1-2, with 7 bases aligning to TRBD1. The CDR3 length is 12 residues. V gave up 6 bases and J gave up 5 bases; unmatched junction bases: 3. The germline CDR1 and CDR2 sequences are LNHDA and SQIVND (reference sequence). The CDR3 DNA follows: TGTGCCAGTAGCGTGGGACAGTATGGCTACACCTTC. Protein sequence: CASSVGQYGYTF.

V is TRBV13 and J is TRBJ1-2; 8 bases are shared with TRBD1. Germline V lookup: CDR1 PRHDT, CDR2 FYEKMQ (reference sequence). This CDR3 has 14 amino acids. With 4 bases clipped from V and 1 base from J, the junction kept 2 bases outside the gene matches. The CDR3 is CASSSQGDNYGYTF. The CDR3 region has the DNA TGTGCCAGCAGCTCACAGGGGGATAACTATGGCTACACCTTC.

This chain uses TRBV11-3 with TRBJ2-7; TRBD2 matches at 7 bases. The V gene's germline CDR1 is SGHNT and CDR2 YENEEA. After removal of 2 bases from V and 1 base from J, the junction contained 2 bases not matched to a gene. The CDR3 totals 14 residues. The CDR3 here is CASSLRGVSYEQYF. Written as DNA, the CDR3 is TGTGCCAGCAGCTTACGGGGGGTGTCCTACGAGCAGTACTTC. The full variable domain, its missing parts supplied by reference TRBV11-3 and TRBJ2-7, is EAGVVQSPRYKIIEKKQPVAFWCNPISGHNTLYWYLQNLGQGPELLIRYENEEAVDDSQLPKDRFSAERLKGVDSTLKIQPAELGDSAVYLCASSLRGVSYEQYFGPGTRLTVT.

This chain uses TRBV19 with TRBJ1-2; D call uncertain. V lost 1 base, J lost 2 bases, and 8 bases lay in between. CDR3 size: 14 residues. From germline, CDR1 is LNHDA and CDR2 SQIVND (reference sequence). This chain's CDR3 is CASSIVTVNYGYTF. Written as DNA, the CDR3 is TGTGCCAGTAGTATAGTCACGGTAAACTATGGCTACACCTTC.

This clone showed up just once. The chain couples TRBV6-5 to TRBJ1-3, with D tentatively TRBD1 (5 bases). Germline CDR1 MNHEY, CDR2 SVGAGI. The V end lost 6 bases, the J end lost 2 bases, and 14 bases lay between the germline ends. The CDR3 covers 15 residues. The CDR3 DNA reads TGTGCCAGCAGGGCAAATCAGGGAACTGGAAACACCATATATTTT. Translated, it gives CASRANQGTGNTIYF.

CDR3 region: CASSIIAGASVEQYF. CDR3 nucleotides: TGTGCCAGCAGCATTATAGCGGGAGCATCCGTCGAGCAGTACTTC. The chain combines TRBV27 with TRBJ2-7; 9 bases match TRBD2. The CDR3 is 15 residues long. Germline values: CDR1 MNHEY, CDR2 SMNVEV (reference sequence). The V gene end was trimmed by 6 bases and the J gene end by 6 bases; junction bases not matched to a gene: 12.